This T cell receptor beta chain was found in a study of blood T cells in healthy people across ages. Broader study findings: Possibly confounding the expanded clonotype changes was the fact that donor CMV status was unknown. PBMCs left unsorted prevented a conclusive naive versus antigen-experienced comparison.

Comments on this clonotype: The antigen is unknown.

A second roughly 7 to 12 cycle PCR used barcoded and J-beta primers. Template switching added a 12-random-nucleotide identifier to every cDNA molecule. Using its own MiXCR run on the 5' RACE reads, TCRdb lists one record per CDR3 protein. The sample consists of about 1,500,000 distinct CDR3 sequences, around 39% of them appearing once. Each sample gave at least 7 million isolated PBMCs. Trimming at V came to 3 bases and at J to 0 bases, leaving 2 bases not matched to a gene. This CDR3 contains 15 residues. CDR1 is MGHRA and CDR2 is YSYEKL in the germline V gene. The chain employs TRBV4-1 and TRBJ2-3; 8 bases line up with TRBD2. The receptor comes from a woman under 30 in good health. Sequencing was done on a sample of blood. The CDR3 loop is CASSQRGASTDTQYF. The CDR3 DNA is TGCGCCAGCAGCCAGCGGGGGGCTAGCACAGATACGCAGTATTTT.